These 13 T cell receptor beta chains share one sample of origin, sequenced in a study of T cells in narcolepsy. TCRdb keeps only in-frame clones here, not all; method: immunoSEQ multiplex PCR. This table holds 25,000 to 35,000 clones, roughly four fifths found once. What was sequenced was memory (CD45RA-) CD4+ T cells from blood. Source of these receptors: a human donor in good health.

J is TRBJ1-1 and V is TRBV9; 7 positions match TRBD1. Germline loops: CDR1 SGDLS, CDR2 YYNGEE. The CDR3 is 15 residues long. V was pared by 4 bases and J by 4 bases, with 10 bases of the junction left unmatched. CDR3 DNA: TGTGCCAGCAGCCCCCACAGGGGTGGTATCACTGAAGCTTTCTTT. It translates to CASSPHRGGITEAFF.

This clone turned up a few times. The rearrangement uses TRBV5-6 and TRBJ2-3, with 9 bases that match TRBD1. The CDR3 loop spans 16 amino acids. Germline assignment: CDR1 SGHDT and CDR2 YYEEEE. J gave up 0 bases and V 2 bases, and 4 bases lay outside the gene matches. This chain's CDR3 is CASSFYRGPSTDTQYF. The CDR3 region has the DNA TGTGCCAGCAGCTTCTACAGGGGGCCTAGCACAGATACGCAGTATTTT.

The chain is built from TRBV7-9 and TRBJ2-2, with 10 bases that match TRBD1. V gave up 7 bases and J gave up 4 bases; unmatched junction bases: 6. Germline-derived CDR1 and CDR2 are SEHNR and FQNEAQ (reference sequence). The CDR3 is 15 residues long. The CDR3 DNA is TGTGCCAGCAACCCCGGACAGGGGGTCACCGGGGAGCTGTTTTTT. Residues: CASNPGQGVTGELFF.

V is TRBV5-1 and J is TRBJ1-4; a weak D match, TRBD1 (6 bases). The CDR3 loop spans 14 amino acids. The V end lost 0 bases, the J end lost 7 bases, and 10 bases lay between the germline ends. The V gene's germline CDR1 is SGHRS and CDR2 YFSETQ. CDR3 sequence: CASSLDSRGEKLFF. CDR3 DNA: TGCGCCAGCAGCTTGGATAGCAGGGGTGAAAAACTGTTTTTT.

The CDR3 sequence is CASSLDRRYEQYF. CDR3 in DNA: TGTGCCAGCAGCTTAGACCGTAGGTACGAGCAGTACTTC. The chain joins TRBV7-2 to TRBJ2-7; D call uncertain. The CDR3 runs 13 residues. V was pared by 1 base and J by 4 bases, with 8 bases between. Germline CDR1 is SGHTA and CDR2 is FQGNSA.

This chain links TRBV19 with TRBJ2-1, with TRBD2 identical over 11 bases. The CDR3 spans 16 residues. Trimming took 6 bases from V and 4 from J; bases not matched to a gene: 8. Germline CDR1 is LNHDA and CDR2 is SQIVND (reference sequence). CDR3 residues: CASRLTSGVGYNEQFF. The CDR3 nucleotides are TGTGCCAGTAGACTGACTAGCGGGGTAGGGTACAATGAGCAGTTCTTC.

The chain combines TRBV2 with TRBJ2-7; TRBD1 might be the D (5 bases). V lost 3 bases and J lost 6, with 15 bases in between. CDR1 and CDR2 (germline): SNHLY, FYNNEI. The CDR3 is made up of 14 amino acids. The chain's CDR3 is CASSEVSGLGEQYF. CDR3 DNA: TGTGCCAGCAGTGAGGTTTCAGGGCTTGGCGAGCAGTACTTC.

This chain connects TRBV9 to TRBJ1-6; 8 bases fit TRBD1. This CDR3 has 15 amino acids. With V trimmed by 1 base and J by 7 bases, 4 bases remained unmatched. The germline V gene has CDR1 SGDLS and CDR2 YYNGEE. The CDR3 DNA is TGTGCCAGCAGCGTAAGTCCAGGGGGCAATTCACCCCTCCACTTT. Translation gives CASSVSPGGNSPLHF.

This chain links TRBV7-9 with TRBJ1-1, with D unresolved. CDR3 size: 13 residues. CDR1 SEHNR and CDR2 FQNEAQ come from the germline V gene (reference sequence). The V and J ends lost 4 bases and 6 bases respectively, with 12 bases between them. Here the CDR3 DNA reads TGTGCCAGCAGCTCTCCACGGTGGGCTGAAGCTTTCTTT. Translation gives CASSSPRWAEAFF.

The rearrangement uses TRBV7-2 and TRBJ1-4; 7 nucleotides match TRBD1. V shed 1 base, J shed 8 bases, and the junction held 10 bases outside the gene matches. CDR3 length: 16 residues. The germline V gene encodes CDR1 SGHTA and CDR2 FQGNSA. The DNA for the CDR3 is TGTGCCAGCAGCTTAGGCACCCGGGACAGAGGGGAAAAACTGTTTTTT. It yields the protein CASSLGTRDRGEKLFF. The full variable domain, rest sourced from reference TRBV7-2 and TRBJ1-4, is GAGVSQSPSNKVTEKGKDVELRCDPISGHTALYWYRQSLGQGLEFLIYFQGNSAPDKSGLPSDRFSAERTGGSVSTLTIQRTQQEDSAVYLCASSLGTRDRGEKLFFGSGTQLSVL.

V gene TRBV28 combines with J gene TRBJ1-6; weak D call: TRBD1 (5 bases). V was cut by 7 bases and J by 7 bases, with 17 bases left in between. The CDR3 runs to 15 residues. Germline V gene lookup returns CDR1 MDHEN and CDR2 SYDVKM. The CDR3 DNA sequence: TGTGCCAGCACGATCGGGGGAACCCGAAATTCACCCCTCCACTTT. Its protein product is CASTIGGTRNSPLHF.

The DNA of the CDR3 is TGTGCCTGGAGTCCCGGGACAGTTGGCACAGATACGCAGTATTTT. It yields the protein CAWSPGTVGTDTQYF. The V call is TRBV30, the J call TRBJ2-3, with TRBD1 identical over 7 bases. The V segment lost 2 bases and the J segment 1 base; nucleotides outside the gene matches: 6. This CDR3 comprises 15 residues. Germline V gene sequence: CDR1 GTSNPN, CDR2 SVGIG (reference sequence).

The CDR3 nucleotides read TGTGCCAGCAGCTTGGTAGGGCCCCCAGAGACCCAGTACTTC. Translating gives CASSLVGPPETQYF. The V call is TRBV5-6, the J call TRBJ2-5, with unresolved D. V was trimmed by 0 bases and J by 4 bases, leaving 10 bases between them. This CDR3 has 14 residues. Germline-derived CDR1 and CDR2 are SGHDT and YYEEEE. Drawing the rest from reference TRBV5-6 and TRBJ2-5, the complete variable domain is DAGVTQSPTHLIKTRGQQVTLRCSPKSGHDTVSWYQQALGQGPQFIFQYYEEEERQRGNFPDRFSGHQFPNYSSELNVNALLLGDSALYLCASSLVGPPETQYFGPGTRLLVL.